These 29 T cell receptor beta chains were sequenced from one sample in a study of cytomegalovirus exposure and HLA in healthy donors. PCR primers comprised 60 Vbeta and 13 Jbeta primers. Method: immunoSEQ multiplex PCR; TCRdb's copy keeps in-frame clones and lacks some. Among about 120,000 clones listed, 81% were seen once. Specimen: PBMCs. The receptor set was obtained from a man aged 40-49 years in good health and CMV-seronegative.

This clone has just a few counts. The CDR3 coding sequence is TGTGCCAGCATACAGTCAGCTAACTATGGCTACACCTTC. Translating gives CASIQSANYGYTF. J is TRBJ1-2 and V is TRBV28; D is unresolved. V was shortened by 7 bases and J by 0 bases, with 9 bases between the two germline ends. CDR1 is MDHEN, CDR2 SYDVKM, per germline. This CDR3 has 13 amino acids.

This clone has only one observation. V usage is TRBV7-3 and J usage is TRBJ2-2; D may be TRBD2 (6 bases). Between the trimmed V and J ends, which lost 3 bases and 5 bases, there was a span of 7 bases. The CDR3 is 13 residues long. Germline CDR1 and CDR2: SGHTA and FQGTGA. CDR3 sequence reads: CASSFGGTGELFF. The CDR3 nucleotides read TGTGCCAGCAGCTTTGGAGGGACCGGGGAGCTGTTTTTT. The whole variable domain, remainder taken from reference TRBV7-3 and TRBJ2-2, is GAGVSQTPSNKVTEKGKYVELRCDPISGHTALYWYRQSLGQGPEFLIYFQGTGAADDSGLPNDRFFAVRPEGSVSTLKIQRTERGDSAVYLCASSFGGTGELFFGEGSRLTVL.

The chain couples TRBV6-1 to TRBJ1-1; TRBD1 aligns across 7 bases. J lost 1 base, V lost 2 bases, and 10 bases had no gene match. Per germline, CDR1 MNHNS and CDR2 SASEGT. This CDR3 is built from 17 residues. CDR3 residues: CASSENPGQTGNTEAFF. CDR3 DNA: TGTGCCAGCAGTGAAAATCCGGGACAGACGGGGAACACTGAAGCTTTCTTT.

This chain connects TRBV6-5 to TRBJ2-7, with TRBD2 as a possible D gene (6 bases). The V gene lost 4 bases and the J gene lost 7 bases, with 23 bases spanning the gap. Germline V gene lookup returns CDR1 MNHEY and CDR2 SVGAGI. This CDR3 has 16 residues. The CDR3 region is CASSWTGGRPREEQYF. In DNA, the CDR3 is TGTGCCAGCAGTTGGACTGGGGGGAGGCCAAGAGAGGAGCAGTACTTC.

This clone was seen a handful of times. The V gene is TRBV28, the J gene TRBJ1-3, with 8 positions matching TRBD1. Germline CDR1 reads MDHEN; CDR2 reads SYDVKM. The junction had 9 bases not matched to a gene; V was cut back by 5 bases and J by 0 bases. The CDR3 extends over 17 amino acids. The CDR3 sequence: CASSGSTGGGSGNTIYF. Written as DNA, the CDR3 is TGTGCCAGCAGTGGGAGCACAGGGGGGGGCTCTGGAAACACCATATATTTT.

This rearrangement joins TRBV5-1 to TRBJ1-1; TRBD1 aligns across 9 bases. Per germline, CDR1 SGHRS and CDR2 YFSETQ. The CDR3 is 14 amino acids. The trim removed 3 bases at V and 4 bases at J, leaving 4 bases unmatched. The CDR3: CASSWGQGTTEAFF. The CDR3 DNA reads TGCGCCAGCAGCTGGGGACAGGGTACCACTGAAGCTTTCTTT.

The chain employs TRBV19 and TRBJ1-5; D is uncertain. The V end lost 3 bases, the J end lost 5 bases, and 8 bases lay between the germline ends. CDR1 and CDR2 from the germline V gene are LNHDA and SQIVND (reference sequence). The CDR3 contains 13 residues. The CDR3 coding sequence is TGTGCCAGTAGTATCCAGGAATATCAGCCCCAGCATTTT. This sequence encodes CASSIQEYQPQHF. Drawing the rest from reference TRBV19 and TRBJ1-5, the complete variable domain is DGGITQSPKYLFRKEGQNVTLSCEQNLNHDAMYWYRQDPGQGLRLIYYSQIVNDFQKGDIAEGYSVSREKKESFPLTVTSAQKNPTAFYLCASSIQEYQPQHFGDGTRLSIL.

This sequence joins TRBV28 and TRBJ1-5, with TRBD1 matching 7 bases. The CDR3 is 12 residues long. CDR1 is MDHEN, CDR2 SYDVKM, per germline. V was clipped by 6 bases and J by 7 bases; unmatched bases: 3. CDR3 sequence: CASSTGAQPQHF. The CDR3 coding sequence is TGTGCCAGCAGCACAGGGGCCCAGCCCCAGCATTTT.

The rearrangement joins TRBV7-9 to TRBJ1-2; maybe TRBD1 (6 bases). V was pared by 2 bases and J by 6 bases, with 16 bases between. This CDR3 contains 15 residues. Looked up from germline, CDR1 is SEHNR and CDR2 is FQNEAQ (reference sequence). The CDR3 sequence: CASSLSVWTVDGYTF. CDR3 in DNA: TGTGCCAGCAGCTTATCGGTTTGGACAGTTGATGGCTACACCTTC.

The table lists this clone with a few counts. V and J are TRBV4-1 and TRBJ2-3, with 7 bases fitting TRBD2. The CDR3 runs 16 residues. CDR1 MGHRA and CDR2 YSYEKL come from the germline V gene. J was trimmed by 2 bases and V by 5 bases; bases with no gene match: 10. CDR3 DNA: TGCGCCAGCAGCTTGCGCCTAGCGGCCACCACAGATACGCAGTATTTT. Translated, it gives CASSLRLAATTDTQYF.

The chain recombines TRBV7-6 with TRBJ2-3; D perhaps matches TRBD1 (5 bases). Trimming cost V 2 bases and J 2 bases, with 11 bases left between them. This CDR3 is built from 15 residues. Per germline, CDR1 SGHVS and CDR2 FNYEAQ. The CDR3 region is CASSLRGSSTDTQYF. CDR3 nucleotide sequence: TGTGCCAGCAGCTTAAGGGGCAGTTCCACAGATACGCAGTATTTT.

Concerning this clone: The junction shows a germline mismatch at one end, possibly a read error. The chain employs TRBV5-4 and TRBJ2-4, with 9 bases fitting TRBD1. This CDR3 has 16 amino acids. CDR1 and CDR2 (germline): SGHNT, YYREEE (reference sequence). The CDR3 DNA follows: TGTGCCAGCAGCCCTAACCGACAGGGGGGCAAAAACAGTCAGTACTTC. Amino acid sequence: CASSPNRQGGKNSQYF.

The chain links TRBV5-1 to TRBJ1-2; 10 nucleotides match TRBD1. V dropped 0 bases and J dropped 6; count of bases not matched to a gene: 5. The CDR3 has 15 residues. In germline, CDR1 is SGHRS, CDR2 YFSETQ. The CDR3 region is CASSLVEGTGDGYTF. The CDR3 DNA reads TGCGCCAGCAGCTTGGTGGAGGGGACAGGGGATGGCTACACCTTC.

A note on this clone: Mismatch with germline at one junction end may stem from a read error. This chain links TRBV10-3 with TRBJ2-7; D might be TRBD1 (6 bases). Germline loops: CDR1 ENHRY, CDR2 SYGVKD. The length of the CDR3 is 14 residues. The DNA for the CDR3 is TGTGCCAGCAGTGAAGAGGGGACAACCTACGAGCAGTACTTC. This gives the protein CASSEEGTTYEQYF.

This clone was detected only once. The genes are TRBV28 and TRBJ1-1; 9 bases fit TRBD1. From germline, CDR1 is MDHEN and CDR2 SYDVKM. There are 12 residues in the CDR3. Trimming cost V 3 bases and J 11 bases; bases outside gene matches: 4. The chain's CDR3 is CASSFTGGEAFF. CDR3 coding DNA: TGTGCCAGCAGTTTCACAGGGGGCGAGGCTTTCTTT.

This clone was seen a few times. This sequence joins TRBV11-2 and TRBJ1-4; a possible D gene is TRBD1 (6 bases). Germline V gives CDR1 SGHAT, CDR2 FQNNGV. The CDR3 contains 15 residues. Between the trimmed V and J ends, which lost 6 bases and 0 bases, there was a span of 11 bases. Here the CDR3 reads CASRGALPTNEKLFF. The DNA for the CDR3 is TGTGCCAGCAGGGGGGCCCTACCAACTAATGAAAAACTGTTTTTT. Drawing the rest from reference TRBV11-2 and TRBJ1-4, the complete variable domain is EAGVAQSPRYKIIEKRQSVAFWCNPISGHATLYWYQQILGQGPKLLIQFQNNGVVDDSQLPKDRFSAERLKGVDSTLKIQPAKLEDSAVYLCASRGALPTNEKLFFGSGTQLSVL.

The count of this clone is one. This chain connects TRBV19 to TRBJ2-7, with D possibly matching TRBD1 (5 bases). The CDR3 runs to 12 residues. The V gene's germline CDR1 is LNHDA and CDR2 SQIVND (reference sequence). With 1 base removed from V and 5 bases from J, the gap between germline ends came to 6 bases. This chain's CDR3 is CASSIGGNEQYF. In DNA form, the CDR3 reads TGTGCCAGTAGTATAGGGGGCAACGAGCAGTACTTC.

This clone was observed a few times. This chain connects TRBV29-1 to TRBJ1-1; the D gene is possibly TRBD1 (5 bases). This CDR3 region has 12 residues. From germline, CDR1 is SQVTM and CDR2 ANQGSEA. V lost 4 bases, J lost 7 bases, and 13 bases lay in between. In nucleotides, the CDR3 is TGCAGCGTTGTCAAGGGGTTTGATGAAGCTTTCTTT. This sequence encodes CSVVKGFDEAFF.

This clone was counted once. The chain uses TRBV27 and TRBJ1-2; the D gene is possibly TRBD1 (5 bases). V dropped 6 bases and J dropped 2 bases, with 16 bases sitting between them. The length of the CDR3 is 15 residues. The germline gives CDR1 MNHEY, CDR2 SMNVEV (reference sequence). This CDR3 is CASRQQALPNYGYTF. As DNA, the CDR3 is TGTGCCAGCAGACAACAGGCCCTACCAAACTATGGCTACACCTTC.

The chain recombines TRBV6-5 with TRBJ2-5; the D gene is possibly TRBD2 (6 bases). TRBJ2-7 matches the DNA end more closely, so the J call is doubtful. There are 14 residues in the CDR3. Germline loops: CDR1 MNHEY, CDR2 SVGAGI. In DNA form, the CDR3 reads TGTGCCAGCAGTTACTCCGGGACTTACTACGAGCAGTACTTC. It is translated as CASSYSGTYYEQYF.

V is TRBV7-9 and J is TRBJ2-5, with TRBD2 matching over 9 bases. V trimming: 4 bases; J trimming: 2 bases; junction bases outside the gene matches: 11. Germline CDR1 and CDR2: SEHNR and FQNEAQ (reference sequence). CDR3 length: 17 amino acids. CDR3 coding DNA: TGTGCCAGCAGCTCGATGACTAGCGGCACTCTACAAGAGACCCAGTACTTC. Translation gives CASSSMTSGTLQETQYF.

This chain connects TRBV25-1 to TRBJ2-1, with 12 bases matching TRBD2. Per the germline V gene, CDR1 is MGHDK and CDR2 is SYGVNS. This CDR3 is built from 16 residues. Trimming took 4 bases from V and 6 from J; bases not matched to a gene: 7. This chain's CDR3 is CASSGLRLAGVNEQFF. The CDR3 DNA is TGTGCCAGCAGTGGACTTCGACTAGCGGGAGTCAATGAGCAGTTCTTC.

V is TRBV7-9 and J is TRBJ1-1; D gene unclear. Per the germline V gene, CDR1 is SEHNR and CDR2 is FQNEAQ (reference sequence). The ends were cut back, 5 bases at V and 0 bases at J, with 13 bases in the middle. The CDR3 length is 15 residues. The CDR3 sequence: CASSKGLIMNTEAFF. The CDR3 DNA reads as TGTGCCAGCAGCAAAGGACTGATCATGAACACTGAAGCTTTCTTT. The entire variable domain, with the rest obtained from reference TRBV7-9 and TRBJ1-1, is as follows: DTGVSQNPRHKITKRGQNVTFRCDPISEHNRLYWYRQTLGQGPEFLTYFQNEAQLEKSRLLSDRFSAERPKGSFSTLEIQRTEQGDSAMYLCASSKGLIMNTEAFFGQGTRLTVV.

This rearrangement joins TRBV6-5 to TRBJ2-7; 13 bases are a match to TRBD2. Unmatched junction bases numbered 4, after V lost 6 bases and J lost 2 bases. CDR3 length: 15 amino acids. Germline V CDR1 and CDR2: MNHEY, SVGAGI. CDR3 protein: CASRIGTSGTYEQYF. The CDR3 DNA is TGTGCCAGCAGGATCGGGACTAGCGGGACCTACGAGCAGTACTTC.

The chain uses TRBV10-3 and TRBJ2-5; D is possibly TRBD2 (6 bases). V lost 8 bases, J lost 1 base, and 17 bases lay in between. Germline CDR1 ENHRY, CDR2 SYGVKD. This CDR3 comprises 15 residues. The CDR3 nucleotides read TGTGCCATCCGCGATGATAGCGGAGTCCAAGAGACCCAGTACTTC. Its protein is CAIRDDSGVQETQYF.

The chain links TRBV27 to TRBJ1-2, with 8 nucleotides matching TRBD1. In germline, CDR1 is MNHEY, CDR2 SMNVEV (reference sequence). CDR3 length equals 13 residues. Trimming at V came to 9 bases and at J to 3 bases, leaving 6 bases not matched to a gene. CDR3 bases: TGTGCCAGTGGGACAGGTTCAGACTATGGCTACACCTTC. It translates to CASGTGSDYGYTF.

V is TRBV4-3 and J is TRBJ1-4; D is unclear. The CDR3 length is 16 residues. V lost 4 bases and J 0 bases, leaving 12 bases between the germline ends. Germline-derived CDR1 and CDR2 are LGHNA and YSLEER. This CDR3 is CASSPTPRATNEKLFF. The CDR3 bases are TGCGCCAGCAGCCCTACACCCCGGGCAACTAATGAAAAACTGTTTTTT.

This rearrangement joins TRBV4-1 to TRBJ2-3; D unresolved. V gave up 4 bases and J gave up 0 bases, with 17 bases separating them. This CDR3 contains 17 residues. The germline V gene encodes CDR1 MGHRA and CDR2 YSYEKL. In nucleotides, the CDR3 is TGCGCCAGCAGCCCCACCCGTGGTTCCACTAGCACAGATACGCAGTATTTT. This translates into CASSPTRGSTSTDTQYF.

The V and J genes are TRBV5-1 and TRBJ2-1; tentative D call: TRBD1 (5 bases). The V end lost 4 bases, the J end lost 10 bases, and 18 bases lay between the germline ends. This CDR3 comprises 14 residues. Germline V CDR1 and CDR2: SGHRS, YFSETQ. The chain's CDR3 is CASSQQGREIEQFF. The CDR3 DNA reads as TGCGCCAGCAGCCAGCAGGGCAGAGAGATCGAGCAGTTCTTC.